Following are 26 T cell receptor beta chains from one sample sequenced in a study of blood T cell repertoires in COVID-19. Repertoires were generated with immunoSEQ multiplex PCR, while TCRdb's copy carries only in-frame clones and drops some. This sample has fewer than 300,000 clones, with roughly 84% found just once. The sample was peripheral blood. These receptors were taken from a human donor with COVID-19, enrolled during active disease. The donor label of this sample is uncertain.

This chain joins TRBV2 and TRBJ1-6, with D uncertain. Germline-derived CDR1 and CDR2 are SNHLY and FYNNEI. The CDR3 length is 12 residues. V was shortened by 10 bases and J by 7 bases, with 11 bases between the two germline ends. The CDR3 sequence is CATTVTNSPLHF. For the CDR3, the DNA is TGTGCCACCACAGTGACGAATTCACCCCTCCACTTT.

The V and J genes are TRBV5-1 and TRBJ2-7; D is possibly TRBD1 (5 bases). Germline values: CDR1 SGHRS, CDR2 YFSETQ. The CDR3 covers 15 residues. The V end lost 0 bases, the J end lost 3 bases, and 13 bases lay between the germline ends. CDR3 sequence (DNA): TGCGCCAGCAGCTTGGACAGGAATGGTAACTACGAGCAGTACTTC. Translation: CASSLDRNGNYEQYF.

A single count supports this clone. V is TRBV29-1 and J is TRBJ2-3; 10 bases are a match to TRBD1. The CDR3 totals 15 residues. Germline CDR1 and CDR2: SQVTM and ANQGSEA. With V trimmed by 8 bases and J by 0 bases, 8 bases remained unmatched. CDR3 amino acids: CSSRQGASSTDTQYF. Here the CDR3 DNA reads TGCAGCTCCCGACAGGGGGCTTCTAGCACAGATACGCAGTATTTT.

The V call is TRBV14, the J call TRBJ1-1; tentatively, D is TRBD1 (5 bases). This CDR3 comprises 14 residues. Between the trimmed V and J ends, which lost 1 base and 7 bases, there was a span of 13 bases. The germline CDR1 and CDR2 sequences are SGHDN and FVKESK. The CDR3 loop reads CASSQGTQGFEAFF. CDR3 DNA sequence: TGTGCCAGCAGCCAAGGGACCCAGGGATTTGAAGCTTTCTTT.

The V call is TRBV19, the J call TRBJ1-4, with TRBD1 as a possible D gene (6 bases). CDR1 is LNHDA and CDR2 is SQIVND in the germline V gene (reference sequence). Between the trimmed V and J ends, which lost 3 bases and 0 bases, there was a span of 14 bases. CDR3 length equals 17 residues. The CDR3 reads CASSMVRGTPTNEKLFF. CDR3 DNA sequence: TGTGCCAGTAGTATGGTTAGGGGGACCCCAACTAATGAAAAACTGTTTTTT. Looking up the rest from reference TRBV19 and TRBJ1-4 gives the full variable domain: DGGITQSPKYLFRKEGQNVTLSCEQNLNHDAMYWYRQDPGQGLRLIYYSQIVNDFQKGDIAEGYSVSREKKESFPLTVTSAQKNPTAFYLCASSMVRGTPTNEKLFFGSGTQLSVL.

In DNA form, the CDR3 reads TGTGCCAGTAGTATAGAAGATCCCGGACTAGCATTCTACAATGAGCAGTTCTTC. Translation gives CASSIEDPGLAFYNEQFF. The chain combines TRBV19 with TRBJ2-1; TRBD2 matches 8 bases. The ends lost 0 bases at V and 3 bases at J; junction bases unmatched: 10. This CDR3 region has 18 residues. Germline CDR1 reads LNHDA; CDR2 reads SQIVND (reference sequence).

The chain uses TRBV5-1 and TRBJ2-1, with D perhaps TRBD2 (5 bases). V was cut by 1 base and J by 7 bases, with 15 bases left in between. This CDR3 has 15 residues. The germline CDR1 and CDR2 sequences are SGHRS and YFSETQ. CDR3 residues: CASSLQEAPPNEQFF. DNA of the CDR3: TGCGCCAGCAGCTTGCAGGAGGCCCCTCCAAATGAGCAGTTCTTC.

The sample holds one count of this clone. The gene calls are TRBV7-2 and TRBJ2-7; TRBD1 matches at 10 bases. The CDR3 consists of 13 residues. Germline trimming cut 5 bases from V and 5 bases from J; bases unmatched to any gene: 3. Germline-derived CDR1 and CDR2 are SGHTA and FQGNSA. The CDR3 loop is CASSRDRGDEQYF. CDR3 nucleotide sequence: TGTGCCAGCAGCCGGGACAGGGGCGACGAGCAGTACTTC.

This sequence joins TRBV12-3 or TRBV12-4 and TRBJ2-1; possible D gene TRBD1, 5 bases. CDR3 size: 12 residues. Trimming took 7 bases from V and 7 from J, leaving 11 bases between them. CDR3 nucleotides: TGTGCCAGCACCACAGGCGGAAATGAGCAGTTCTTC. It translates to CASTTGGNEQFF.

The chain uses TRBV18 and TRBJ1-2; TRBD1 agrees at 11 bases. The germline CDR1 and CDR2 sequences are KGHSH and LQKENI. This CDR3 comprises 13 residues. V shed 3 bases, J shed 8 bases, and the junction held 2 bases outside the gene matches. The CDR3: CASSPGTGGGYTF. CDR3 nucleotide sequence: TGTGCCAGCTCACCGGGGACAGGGGGAGGCTACACCTTC. Using reference TRBV18 and TRBJ1-2 for the parts outside the CDR3, the full variable domain is NAGVMQNPRHLVRRRGQEARLRCSPMKGHSHVYWYRQLPEEGLKFMVYLQKENIIDESGMPKERFSAEFPKEGPSILRIQQVVRGDSAAYFCASSPGTGGGYTFGSGTRLTVV.

V gene TRBV11-3 combines with J gene TRBJ2-1; tentative D call: TRBD1 (6 bases). The V gene lost 1 base and the J gene lost 5 bases, with 18 bases spanning the gap. The CDR3 runs to 17 residues. Germline-derived CDR1 and CDR2 are SGHNT and YENEEA. The CDR3 region has the DNA TGTGCCAGCAGCTTAGGGGGAGCAGGGGCGGGTAACAATGAGCAGTTCTTC. Translation: CASSLGGAGAGNNEQFF.

The table lists this clone with a count of one. CDR3: CASSSRRLAGDDWNEQFF. The CDR3 DNA reads TGTGCCAGCAGTTCACGACGACTAGCGGGAGACGATTGGAATGAGCAGTTCTTC. The rearrangement joins TRBV27 to TRBJ2-1; 12 bases match TRBD2. The junction had 14 bases not matched to a gene; V was cut back by 4 bases and J by 7 bases. The CDR3 runs 18 residues. Germline-derived CDR1 and CDR2 are MNHEY and SMNVEV (reference sequence).

The J gene is TRBJ1-6, the V gene TRBV18, with 11 bases identical to TRBD1. This CDR3 has 16 amino acids. Germline CDR1 KGHSH, CDR2 LQKENI. V lost 2 bases to trimming and J lost 9 bases; unmatched junction nucleotides: 6. CDR3 residues: CASSPTGTGGGSPLHF. DNA for the CDR3: TGTGCCAGCTCACCAACAGGGACAGGGGGAGGTTCACCCCTCCACTTT.

Regarding this clone: The sample has other DNA sequences that encode this CDR3 too. The chain links TRBV18 to TRBJ2-7, with D maybe TRBD1 (6 bases). The germline V and J ends were trimmed by 4 bases and 4 bases, with 8 bases remaining between them. This CDR3 has 12 residues. Germline V gives CDR1 KGHSH, CDR2 LQKENI. This CDR3 reads CASSQGQYEQYF. The CDR3 DNA reads TGTGCCAGCTCACAAGGACAGTACGAGCAGTACTTC.

This sequence joins TRBV30 and TRBJ2-5; TRBD2 is a possible D gene (6 bases). Germline assignment: CDR1 GTSNPN and CDR2 SVGIG (reference sequence). The CDR3 is 15 amino acids. V was clipped by 2 bases and J by 3 bases, with 16 bases between them. The CDR3 region is CAWSRLGTGEETQYF. In nucleotides, the CDR3 is TGTGCCTGGAGTCGCCTCGGGACTGGCGAAGAGACCCAGTACTTC.

This chain links TRBV28 with TRBJ1-1; D is uncertain. The V gene lost 6 bases and the J gene lost 1 base, with 6 bases spanning the gap. Germline CDR1 is MDHEN and CDR2 is SYDVKM. The CDR3 has 12 amino acids. Here the CDR3 reads CASRNQNTEAFF. CDR3 DNA: TGTGCCAGCAGAAATCAGAACACTGAAGCTTTCTTT.

The chain links TRBV5-4 to TRBJ1-4; TRBD1 matches 7 bases. Trimming removed 0 bases from V and 8 bases from J; junction bases left unmatched: 7. This CDR3 contains 15 residues. The V gene's germline CDR1 is SGHNT and CDR2 YYREEE (reference sequence). In DNA, the CDR3 is TGTGCCAGCAGCTTGGCAGCCAGGGGGGACGAAAAACTGTTTTTT. The encoded protein is CASSLAARGDEKLFF.

The CDR3 sequence is CASSIEGRAETDTQYF. The CDR3 region has the DNA TGTGCCAGTAGTATAGAAGGCAGGGCTGAGACAGATACGCAGTATTTT. The chain is built from TRBV19 and TRBJ2-3, with a weak D call TRBD1 (5 bases). Germline-derived CDR1 and CDR2 are LNHDA and SQIVND (reference sequence). The germline V and J ends were trimmed by 0 bases and 3 bases, with 13 bases remaining between them. CDR3 size: 16 residues.

This sequence joins TRBV2 and TRBJ1-3, with D maybe TRBD1 (5 bases). Germline CDR1 and CDR2: SNHLY and FYNNEI. CDR3 length: 15 amino acids. Trimming stripped 5 bases from V and 0 bases from J, with 11 bases between. The DNA of the CDR3 is TGTGCCAGCAGTCAGGACACTCCCTCTGGAAACACCATATATTTT. Its translation: CASSQDTPSGNTIYF.

The V and J genes are TRBV28 and TRBJ2-3; TRBD2 matches 16 bases. The CDR3 length is 20 residues. The V segment lost 5 bases and the J segment 3 bases; nucleotides outside the gene matches: 14. Germline assignment: CDR1 MDHEN and CDR2 SYDVKM. The CDR3 spells CASSPTGTSGRAGATDTQYF. In DNA form, the CDR3 reads TGTGCCAGCAGTCCTACCGGGACTAGCGGGAGGGCGGGGGCTACAGATACGCAGTATTTT.

This chain uses TRBV7-9 with TRBJ1-4; 9 bases align to TRBD1. Germline V gene data show CDR1 as SEHNR and CDR2 as FQNEAQ (reference sequence). V lost 3 bases, J lost 4 bases, and 0 bases stayed unmatched. The CDR3 spans 14 residues. CDR3 sequence reads: CASSLGQGNEKLFF. In DNA, the CDR3 is TGTGCCAGCAGCTTGGGACAGGGTAATGAAAAACTGTTTTTT. Together with reference TRBV7-9 and TRBJ1-4, the CDR3 gives the full variable domain: DTGVSQNPRHKITKRGQNVTFRCDPISEHNRLYWYRQTLGQGPEFLTYFQNEAQLEKSRLLSDRFSAERPKGSFSTLEIQRTEQGDSAMYLCASSLGQGNEKLFFGSGTQLSVL.

The sample holds a few counts of this clone. The chain joins TRBV5-4 to TRBJ1-1; D is unclear. This CDR3 has 15 residues. Germline V gene data show CDR1 as SGHNT and CDR2 as YYREEE (reference sequence). V gave up 2 bases and J gave up 1 base, with 12 bases separating them. CDR3 residues: CASSFESLTNTEAFF. The CDR3 DNA sequence: TGTGCCAGCAGCTTCGAGTCTTTAACGAACACTGAAGCTTTCTTT.

This chain connects TRBV28 to TRBJ2-3; unclear D gene. Germline assignment: CDR1 MDHEN and CDR2 SYDVKM. The CDR3 has 11 amino acids. The V gene lost 10 bases and the J gene lost 2 bases, with 7 bases spanning the gap. In DNA, the CDR3 is TGTGCCATTGTAAACACAGATACGCAGTATTTT. Amino acid sequence: CAIVNTDTQYF.

This clone was detected only a few times. The rearrangement joins TRBV6-5 to TRBJ1-2, with 7 bases lining up with TRBD1. The trim removed 4 bases at V and 4 bases at J, leaving 9 bases unmatched. There are 15 residues in the CDR3. The germline CDR1 and CDR2 sequences are MNHEY and SVGAGI. This CDR3 is CASSSFGTALYGYTF. As DNA, the CDR3 is TGTGCCAGCAGTTCCTTCGGGACAGCCCTCTATGGCTACACCTTC.

This rearrangement joins TRBV5-1 to TRBJ1-5, with D perhaps TRBD1 (6 bases). There are 16 residues in the CDR3. Trimming took 4 bases from V and 2 from J, leaving 16 bases between them. CDR1 is SGHRS, CDR2 YFSETQ, per germline. The CDR3 nucleotides read TGCGCCAGCAGCGGTACACAGGGTTCGGGCAATCAGCCCCAGCATTTT. Translated, it gives CASSGTQGSGNQPQHF.

V gene TRBV9 combines with J gene TRBJ1-1; tentative D call: TRBD1 (5 bases). V was pared by 4 bases and J by 2 bases, with 15 bases between. CDR1 and CDR2 (germline): SGDLS, YYNGEE. The CDR3 has 15 amino acids. The CDR3 protein is CASSPEWGVNTEAFF. CDR3 sequence (DNA): TGTGCCAGCAGCCCCGAGTGGGGGGTTAACACTGAAGCTTTCTTT.